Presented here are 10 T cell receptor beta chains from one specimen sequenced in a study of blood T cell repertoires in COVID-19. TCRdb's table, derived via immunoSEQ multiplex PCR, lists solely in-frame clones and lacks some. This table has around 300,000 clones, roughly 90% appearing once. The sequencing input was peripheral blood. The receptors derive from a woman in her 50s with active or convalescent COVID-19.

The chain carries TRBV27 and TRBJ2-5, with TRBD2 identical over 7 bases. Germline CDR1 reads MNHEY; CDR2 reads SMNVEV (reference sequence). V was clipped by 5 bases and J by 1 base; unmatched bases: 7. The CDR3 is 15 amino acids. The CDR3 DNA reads TGTGCCAGCAGTCCGGGGGACTACCGCCAAGAGACCCAGTACTTC. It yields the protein CASSPGDYRQETQYF.

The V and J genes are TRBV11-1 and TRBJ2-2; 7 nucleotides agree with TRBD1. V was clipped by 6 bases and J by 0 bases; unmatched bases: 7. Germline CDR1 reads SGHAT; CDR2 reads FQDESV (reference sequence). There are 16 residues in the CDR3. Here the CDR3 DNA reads TGTGCCAGCAGGCCAAGGGGGCTCACGAACACCGGGGAGCTGTTTTTT. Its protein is CASRPRGLTNTGELFF.

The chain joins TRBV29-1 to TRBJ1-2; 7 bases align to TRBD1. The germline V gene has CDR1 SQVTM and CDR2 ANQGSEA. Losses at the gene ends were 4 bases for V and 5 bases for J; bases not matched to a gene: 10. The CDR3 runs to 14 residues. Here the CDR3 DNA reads TGCAGCGTTGGCGGACAGGTCTTTCGATATGGCTACACCTTC. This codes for CSVGGQVFRYGYTF.

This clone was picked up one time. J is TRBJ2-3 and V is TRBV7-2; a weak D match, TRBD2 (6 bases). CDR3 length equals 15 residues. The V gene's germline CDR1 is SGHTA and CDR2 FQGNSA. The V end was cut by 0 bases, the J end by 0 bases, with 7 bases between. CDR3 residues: CASSLAGGSTDTQYF. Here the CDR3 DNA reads TGTGCCAGCAGCTTAGCGGGGGGAAGCACAGATACGCAGTATTTT.

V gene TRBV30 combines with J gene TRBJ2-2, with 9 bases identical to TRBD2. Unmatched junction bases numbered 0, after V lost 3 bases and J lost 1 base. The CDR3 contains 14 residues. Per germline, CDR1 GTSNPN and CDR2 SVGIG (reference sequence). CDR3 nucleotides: TGTGCCTGGAGAGCGGGGGGGAACACCGGGGAGCTGTTTTTT. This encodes CAWRAGGNTGELFF.

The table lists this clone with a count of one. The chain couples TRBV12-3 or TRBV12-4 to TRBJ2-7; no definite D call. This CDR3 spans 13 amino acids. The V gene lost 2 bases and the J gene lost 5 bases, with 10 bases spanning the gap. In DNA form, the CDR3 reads TGTGCCAGCAGTTTATTGGTTGCGCACGAGCAGTACTTC. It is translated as CASSLLVAHEQYF.

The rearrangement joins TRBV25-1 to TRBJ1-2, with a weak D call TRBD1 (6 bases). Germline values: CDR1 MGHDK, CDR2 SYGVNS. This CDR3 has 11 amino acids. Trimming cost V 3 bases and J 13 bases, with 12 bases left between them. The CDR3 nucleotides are TGTGCCAGCAGTGAGGGGACACTCTGCACCTTC. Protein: CASSEGTLCTF.

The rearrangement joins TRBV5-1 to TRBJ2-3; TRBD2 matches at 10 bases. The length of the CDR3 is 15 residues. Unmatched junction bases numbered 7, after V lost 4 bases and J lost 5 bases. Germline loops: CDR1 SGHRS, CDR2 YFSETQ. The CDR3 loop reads CASSPGVAGGDTQYF. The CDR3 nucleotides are TGCGCCAGCAGCCCCGGGGTAGCGGGAGGAGATACGCAGTATTTT. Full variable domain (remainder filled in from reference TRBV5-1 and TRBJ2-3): KAGVTQTPRYLIKTRGQQVTLSCSPISGHRSVSWYQQTPGQGLQFLFEYFSETQRNKGNFPGRFSGRQFSNSRSEMNVSTLELGDSALYLCASSPGVAGGDTQYFGPGTRLTVL.

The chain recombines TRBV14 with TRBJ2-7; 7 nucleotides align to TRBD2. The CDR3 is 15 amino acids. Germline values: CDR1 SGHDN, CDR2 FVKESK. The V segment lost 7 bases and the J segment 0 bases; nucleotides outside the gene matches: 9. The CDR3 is CASTLSGAHSYEQYF. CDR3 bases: TGTGCCAGCACCCTAAGCGGGGCCCACTCCTACGAGCAGTACTTC.

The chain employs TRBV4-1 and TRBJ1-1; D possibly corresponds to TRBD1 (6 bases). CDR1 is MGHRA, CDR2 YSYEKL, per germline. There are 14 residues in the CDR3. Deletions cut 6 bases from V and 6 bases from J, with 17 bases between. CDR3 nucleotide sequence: TGCGCCAGCAGGCCCCCCACAGGGATCGCTGAAGCTTTCTTT. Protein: CASRPPTGIAEAFF.